The 8 T cell receptor beta chains below all came from one sample that was sequenced in a study of blood T cell repertoires in COVID-19. Produced via immunoSEQ multiplex PCR; TCRdb's table is partial and in-frame only. In the table there are 200,000 to 250,000 clones, about 83% of which are singletons. The sample taken for sequencing was PBMCs or T cells enriched from blood (not recorded which). These receptors all come from a woman between 40 and 50 years old who had recovered from COVID-19.

The chain combines TRBV10-3 with TRBJ1-4; D is unclear. Germline CDR1 reads ENHRY; CDR2 reads SYGVKD. This CDR3 comprises 13 residues. The V end lost 0 bases, the J end lost 7 bases, and 6 bases lay between the germline ends. DNA of the CDR3: TGTGCCATCAGTGAGTCCAGAGGTGAAAAACTGTTTTTT. Translating gives CAISESRGEKLFF.

There are a few counts of this clone. The chain combines TRBV1 with TRBJ2-3; TRBD2 was called by the table and not checked on the DNA. TRBV1 is termed a pseudogene. This CDR3 is built from 15 residues. For the CDR3, the DNA is TGCACCAGCACTCGACTAGCGGGAGAATCAGATACGCAGTATTTT. Amino acid sequence: CTSTRLAGESDTQYF.

The genes are TRBV27 and TRBJ2-7, with TRBD1 matching over 10 bases. The germline gives CDR1 MNHEY, CDR2 SMNVEV (reference sequence). The CDR3 spans 15 residues. V lost 2 bases to trimming and J lost 0 bases; unmatched junction nucleotides: 1. CDR3 bases: TGTGCCAGCAGTTTACGGGACAGGGGCTCCTACGAGCAGTACTTC. This encodes CASSLRDRGSYEQYF.

This chain's CDR3 is CASSQGQGMYNEQFF. The CDR3 bases are TGTGCCAGCAGCCAAGGGCAGGGGATGTACAATGAGCAGTTCTTC. The chain is built from TRBV3-1 (or the pseudogene TRBV3-2) and TRBJ2-1, with a tentative D call TRBD1 (6 bases). With 1 base removed from V and 4 bases from J, the gap between germline ends came to 11 bases. The CDR3 has 15 amino acids. The germline V gene has CDR1 LGHDT and CDR2 YNNKEL (reference sequence).

The rearrangement links TRBV19 to TRBJ1-1, with D possibly being TRBD1 (5 bases). V was trimmed by 4 bases and J by 2 bases, leaving 14 bases between them. The CDR3 contains 15 residues. CDR1 is LNHDA, CDR2 SQIVND, per germline (reference sequence). Here the CDR3 reads CASSTDPGTNTEAFF. The CDR3, as DNA: TGTGCCAGTAGTACAGACCCCGGGACTAACACTGAAGCTTTCTTT.

The CDR3 DNA reads as TGTGCCACCAGTGCCGGGGGGGTCTCGATCAATCAAGAGACCCAGTACTTC. Translation gives CATSAGGVSINQETQYF. The V and J genes are TRBV24-1 and TRBJ2-5, with TRBD2 matching 8 bases. The CDR3 totals 17 residues. Trimming removed 5 bases from V and 2 bases from J; junction bases left unmatched: 12. Per germline, CDR1 KGHDR and CDR2 SFDVKD.

The chain joins TRBV7-6 to TRBJ1-5, with D uncertain. Germline loops: CDR1 SGHVS, CDR2 FNYEAQ. The V end was cut by 1 base, the J end by 0 bases, with 13 bases between. The CDR3 runs to 17 residues. The CDR3 protein is CASSLVLAKYSNQPQHF. CDR3 DNA sequence: TGTGCCAGCAGCTTAGTTCTGGCAAAGTATAGCAATCAGCCCCAGCATTTT.

The table lists this clone with a count of one. The V gene is TRBV28, the J gene TRBJ2-7; D possibly corresponds to TRBD2 (6 bases). The ends were cut back, 3 bases at V and 0 bases at J, with 9 bases in the middle. This CDR3 spans 14 amino acids. Germline-derived CDR1 and CDR2 are MDHEN and SYDVKM. CDR3 bases: TGTGCCAGCAGTTTTTCGGAGGGCTCCTACGAGCAGTACTTC. Translated: CASSFSEGSYEQYF.